The TCR beta chain described here comes from a study of response to subunit inactivated influenza vaccine. A note on this clonotype: Its cognate antigen is unknown.

Study-level findings and limits: Seasonal influenza vaccination, on each occasion, was suggested by the authors to recruit few new T cells.

Each CDR3 protein is one row after TCRdb ran MiXCR on the RT-PCR reads. The sample lists 710,000 or so distinct CDR3 sequences, approximately 14% occurring once. This CDR3 region has 15 residues. V was clipped by 1 base and J by 0 bases, with 9 bases between them. Germline V gene sequence: CDR1 LGHDT, CDR2 YNNKEL (reference sequence). The chain recombines TRBV3-1 with TRBJ1-2; D is possibly TRBD1 (5 bases). Specimen: PBMCs from blood, collected 12 days after vaccination. This TCR was recovered from a man aged 50-59 years who received an inactivated influenza vaccine. CDR3 loop: CASSQVGGSNYGYTF. The CDR3 nucleotides are TGTGCCAGCAGCCAAGTGGGGGGGTCTAACTATGGCTACACCTTC. The whole variable domain, remainder taken from reference TRBV3-1 and TRBJ1-2, is DTAVSQTPKYLVTQMGNDKSIKCEQNLGHDTMYWYKQDSKKFLKIMFSYNNKELIINETVPNRFSPKSPDKAHLNLHINSLELGDSAVYFCASSQVGGSNYGYTFGSGTRLTVV.